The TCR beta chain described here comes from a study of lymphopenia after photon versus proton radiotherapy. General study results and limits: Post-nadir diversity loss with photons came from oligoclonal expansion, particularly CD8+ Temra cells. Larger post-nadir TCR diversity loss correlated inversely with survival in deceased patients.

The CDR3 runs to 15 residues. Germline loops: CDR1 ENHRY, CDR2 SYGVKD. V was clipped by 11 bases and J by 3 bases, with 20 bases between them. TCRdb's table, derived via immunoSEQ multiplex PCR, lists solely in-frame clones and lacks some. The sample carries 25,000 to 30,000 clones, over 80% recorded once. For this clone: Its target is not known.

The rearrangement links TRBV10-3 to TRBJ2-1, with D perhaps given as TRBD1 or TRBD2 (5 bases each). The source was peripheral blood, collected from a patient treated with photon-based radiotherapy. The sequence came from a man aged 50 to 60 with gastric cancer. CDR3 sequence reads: CAASPYSGSYNEQFF. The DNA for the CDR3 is TGTGCCGCCTCACCTTATTCAGGGAGCTACAATGAGCAGTTCTTC.